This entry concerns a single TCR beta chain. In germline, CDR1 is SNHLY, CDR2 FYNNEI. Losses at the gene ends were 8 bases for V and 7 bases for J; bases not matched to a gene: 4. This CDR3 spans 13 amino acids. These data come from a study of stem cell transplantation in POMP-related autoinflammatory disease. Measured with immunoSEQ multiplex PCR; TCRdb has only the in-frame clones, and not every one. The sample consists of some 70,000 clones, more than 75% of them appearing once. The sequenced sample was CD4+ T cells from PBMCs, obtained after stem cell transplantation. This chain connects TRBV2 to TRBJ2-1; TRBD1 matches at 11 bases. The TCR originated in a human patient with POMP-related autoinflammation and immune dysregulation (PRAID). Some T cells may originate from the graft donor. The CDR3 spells CASRDRGWNEQFF. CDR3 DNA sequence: TGTGCCAGCCGGGACAGGGGGTGGAATGAGCAGTTCTTC.